This entry features one TCR beta chain sequence. Its specificity is unknown. The data were obtained in a study of cytomegalovirus exposure and HLA in healthy donors. Germline V gene sequence: CDR1 SGHVS, CDR2 FQNEAQ. V shed 7 bases, J shed 7 bases, and the junction held 11 bases outside the gene matches. There are 14 residues in the CDR3. It was with 60 Vbeta and 13 Jbeta primers that the PCR ran. Produced via immunoSEQ multiplex PCR; TCRdb's table is partial and in-frame only. The sample includes some 140,000 clones, roughly 9.6% of them seen just once. General study points: In an earlier analysis, about 87% or about 30%: the productive usage of most TCR beta V segments.

Sequenced: PBMCs. The chain joins TRBV7-8 to TRBJ1-1; 8 bases line up with TRBD1. The sequence was collected from a woman in her 40s in good health and CMV-seropositive. CDR3 nucleotides: TGTGCCAGCATCTTTACGGCAGGGGGCGGTGAAGCTTTCTTT. Translating gives CASIFTAGGGEAFF. Filled out from reference TRBV7-8 and TRBJ1-1, the complete variable domain reads GAGVSQSPRYKVAKRGQDVALRCDPISGHVSLFWYQQALGQGPEFLTYFQNEAQLDKSGLPSDRFFAERPEGSVSTLKIQRTQQEDSAVYLCASIFTAGGGEAFFGQGTRLTVV.